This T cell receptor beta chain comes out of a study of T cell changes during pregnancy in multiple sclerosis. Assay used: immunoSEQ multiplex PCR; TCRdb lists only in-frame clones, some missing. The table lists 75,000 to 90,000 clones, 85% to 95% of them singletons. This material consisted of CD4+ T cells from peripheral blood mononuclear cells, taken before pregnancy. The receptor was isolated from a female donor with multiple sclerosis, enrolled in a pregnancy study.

CDR3 sequence reads: CASSLTSGSPDTQYF. In DNA form, the CDR3 reads TGTGCCAGCAGCCTTACTAGCGGGAGTCCAGATACGCAGTATTTT. The genes are TRBV7-3 and TRBJ2-3, with TRBD2 identical over 11 bases. Germline CDR1 and CDR2: SGHTA and FQGTGA. Germline trimming cut 5 bases from V and 4 bases from J; bases unmatched to any gene: 5. The CDR3 totals 15 residues.